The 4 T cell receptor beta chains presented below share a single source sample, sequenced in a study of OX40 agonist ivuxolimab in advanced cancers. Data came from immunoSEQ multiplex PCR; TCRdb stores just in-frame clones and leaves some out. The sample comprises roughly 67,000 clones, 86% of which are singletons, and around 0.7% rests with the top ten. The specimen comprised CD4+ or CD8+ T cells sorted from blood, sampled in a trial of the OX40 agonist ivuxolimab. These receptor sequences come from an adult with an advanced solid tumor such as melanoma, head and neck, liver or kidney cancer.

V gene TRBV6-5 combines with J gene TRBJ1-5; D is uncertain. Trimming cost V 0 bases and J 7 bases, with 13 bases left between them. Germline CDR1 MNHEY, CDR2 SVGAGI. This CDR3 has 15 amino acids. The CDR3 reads CASSYSRMSGQPQHF. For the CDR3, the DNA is TGTGCCAGCAGTTACTCGAGAATGTCGGGGCAGCCCCAGCATTTT.

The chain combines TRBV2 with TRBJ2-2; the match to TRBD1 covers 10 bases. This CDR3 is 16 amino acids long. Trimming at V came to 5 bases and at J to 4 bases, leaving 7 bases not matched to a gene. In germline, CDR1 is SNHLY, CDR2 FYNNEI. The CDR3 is CASSSRDRGLTGELFF. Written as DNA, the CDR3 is TGTGCCAGCAGTTCCCGGGACAGGGGACTCACCGGGGAGCTGTTTTTT.

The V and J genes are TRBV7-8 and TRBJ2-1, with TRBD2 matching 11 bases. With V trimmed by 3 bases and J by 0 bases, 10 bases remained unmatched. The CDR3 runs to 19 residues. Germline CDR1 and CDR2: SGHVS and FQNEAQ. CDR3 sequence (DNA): TGTGCCAGCAGCTTCGAATTAGCGGGAGGGCTTAGCTCCTACAATGAGCAGTTCTTC. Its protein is CASSFELAGGLSSYNEQFF.

CDR3 loop: CASSLGGVGSPLHF. CDR3 bases: TGCGCCAGCAGCTTGGGAGGGGTCGGTTCACCCCTCCACTTT. The chain links TRBV5-1 to TRBJ1-6, with a tentative D call TRBD1 (5 bases). Per the germline V gene, CDR1 is SGHRS and CDR2 is YFSETQ. The CDR3 sequence is 14 residues long. V gave up 0 bases and J gave up 9 bases, with 10 bases separating them.